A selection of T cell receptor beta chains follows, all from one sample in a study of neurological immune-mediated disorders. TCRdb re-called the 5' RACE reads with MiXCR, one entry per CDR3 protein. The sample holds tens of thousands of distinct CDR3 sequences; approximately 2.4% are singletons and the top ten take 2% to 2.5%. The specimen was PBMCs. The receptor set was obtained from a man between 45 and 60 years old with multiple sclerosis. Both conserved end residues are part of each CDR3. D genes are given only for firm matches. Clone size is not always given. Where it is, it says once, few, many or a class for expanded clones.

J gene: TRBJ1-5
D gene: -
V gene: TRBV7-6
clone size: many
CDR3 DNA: TGTGCCAGCAGCCCTTTGAGGAAACAGCCCCAGCATTTT
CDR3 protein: CASSPLRKQPQHF

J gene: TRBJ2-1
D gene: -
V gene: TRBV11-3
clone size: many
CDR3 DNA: TGTGCCAGCAGCTTGGACTCCGGGAGCTCCTACAATGAGCAGTTCTTC
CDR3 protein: CASSLDSGSSYNEQFF

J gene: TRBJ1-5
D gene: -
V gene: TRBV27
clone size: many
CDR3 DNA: TGTGCCAGCAGTCCAACCGGGCGAAATCAGCCCCAGCATTTT
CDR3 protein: CASSPTGRNQPQHF

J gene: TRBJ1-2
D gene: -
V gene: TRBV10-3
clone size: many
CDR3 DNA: TGTGCCATCAGGACCGACTCAGTCTATGGCTACACCTTC
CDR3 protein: CAIRTDSVYGYTF

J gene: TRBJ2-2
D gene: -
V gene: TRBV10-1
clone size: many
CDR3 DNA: TGCGCCAGCAGTTCCTCAGGGTCCGGGGAGCTGTTTTTT
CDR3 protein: CASSSSGSGELFF

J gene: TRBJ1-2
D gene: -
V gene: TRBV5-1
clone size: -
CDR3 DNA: TGCGCCAGCAGCGGCGACAGTCTCTATGGCTACACCTTC
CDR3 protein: CASSGDSLYGYTF

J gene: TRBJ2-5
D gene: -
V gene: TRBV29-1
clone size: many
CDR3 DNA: TGCAGCGTTGAGGACAGACAGCAAGAGACCCAGTACTTC
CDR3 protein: CSVEDRQQETQYF

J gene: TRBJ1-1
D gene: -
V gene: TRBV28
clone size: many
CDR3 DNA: TGTGCCAGCAGTTTATCCCCTACCGGGAGCGGTACGAACACTGAAGCTTTCTTT
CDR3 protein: CASSLSPTGSGTNTEAFF

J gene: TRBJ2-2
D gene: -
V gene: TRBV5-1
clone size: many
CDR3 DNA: TGCGCCAGCAGCTTCGGAGATGTAAACGCGAACACCGGGGAGCTGTTTTTT
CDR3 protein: CASSFGDVNANTGELFF

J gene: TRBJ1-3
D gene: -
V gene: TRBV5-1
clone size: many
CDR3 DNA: TGCGCCAGCAGCGTGCAAGGGACTGGAAACACCATATATTTT
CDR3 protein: CASSVQGTGNTIYF

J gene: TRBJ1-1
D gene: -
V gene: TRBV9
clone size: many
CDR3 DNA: TGTGCCAGCAGCGTAGGGTGGGGGGAGACTGAAGCTTTCTTT
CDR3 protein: CASSVGWGETEAFF

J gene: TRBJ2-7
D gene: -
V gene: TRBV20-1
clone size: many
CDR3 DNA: TGCAGTGCTAGAGCCGATACAAGCTCCTACGAGCAGTACTTC
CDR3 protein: CSARADTSSYEQYF

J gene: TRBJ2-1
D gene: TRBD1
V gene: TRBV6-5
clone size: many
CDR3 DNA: TGTGCCAGCAGGAGCGACAGGGGCTCCTACAATGAGCAGTTCTTC
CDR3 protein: CASRSDRGSYNEQFF